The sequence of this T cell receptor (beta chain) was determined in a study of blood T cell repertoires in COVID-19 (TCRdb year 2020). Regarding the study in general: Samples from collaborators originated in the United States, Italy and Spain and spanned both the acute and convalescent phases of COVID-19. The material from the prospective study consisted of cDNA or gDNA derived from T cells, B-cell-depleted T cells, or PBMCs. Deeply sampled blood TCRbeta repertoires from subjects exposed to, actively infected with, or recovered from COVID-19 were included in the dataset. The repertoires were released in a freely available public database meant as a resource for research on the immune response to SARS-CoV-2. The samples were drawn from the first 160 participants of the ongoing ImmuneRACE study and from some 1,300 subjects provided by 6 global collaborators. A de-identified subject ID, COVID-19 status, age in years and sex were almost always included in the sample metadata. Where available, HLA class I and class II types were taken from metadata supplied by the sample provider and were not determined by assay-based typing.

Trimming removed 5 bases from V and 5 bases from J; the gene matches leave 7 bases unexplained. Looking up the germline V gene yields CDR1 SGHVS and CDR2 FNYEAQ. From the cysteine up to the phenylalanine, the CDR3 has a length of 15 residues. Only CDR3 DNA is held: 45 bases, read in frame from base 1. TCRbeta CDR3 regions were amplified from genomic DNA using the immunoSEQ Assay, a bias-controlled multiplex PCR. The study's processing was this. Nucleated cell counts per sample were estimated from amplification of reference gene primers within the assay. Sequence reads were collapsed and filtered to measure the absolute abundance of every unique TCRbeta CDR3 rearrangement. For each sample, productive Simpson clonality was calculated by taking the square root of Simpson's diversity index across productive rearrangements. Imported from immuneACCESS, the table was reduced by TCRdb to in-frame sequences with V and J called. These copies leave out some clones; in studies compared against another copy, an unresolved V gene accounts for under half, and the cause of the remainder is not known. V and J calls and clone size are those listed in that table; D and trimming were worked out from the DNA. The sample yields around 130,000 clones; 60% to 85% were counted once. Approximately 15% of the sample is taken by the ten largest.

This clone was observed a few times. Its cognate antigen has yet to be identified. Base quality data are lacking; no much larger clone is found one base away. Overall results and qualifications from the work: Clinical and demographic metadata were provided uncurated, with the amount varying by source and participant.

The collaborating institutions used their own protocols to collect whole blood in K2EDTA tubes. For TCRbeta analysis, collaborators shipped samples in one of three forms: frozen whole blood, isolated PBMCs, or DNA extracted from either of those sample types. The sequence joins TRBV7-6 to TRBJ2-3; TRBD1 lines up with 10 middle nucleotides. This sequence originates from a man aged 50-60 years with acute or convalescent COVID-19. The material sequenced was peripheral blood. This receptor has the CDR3 CASSPGQGTGDTQYF. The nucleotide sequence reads TGTGCCAGCAGCCCGGGACAGGGGACGGGAGATACGCAGTATTTT.